A selection of T cell receptor beta chains follows, all from one sample in a study of CXCR3-negative and CXCR3-positive naive CD8 T cells. One entry per CDR3 protein, without DNA, is what TCRdb gives after re-calling the 5' RACE reads. Its clone listing holds about 130,000 distinct CDR3 sequences. Sample: naive CXCR3- CD8+ T cells from blood. All receptors come from a human donor in good health. Some clones in this sample may be carry-over from other donors' samples. The CDR3 runs from the conserved cysteine through the conserved F or W. The order of the fields is clone size, V gene, J gene, CDR3 protein. Clone size is shown for a subset of rows, as once, few, many or a class of expanded clone.

NA	TRBV29-1	TRBJ1-5	CSVGQGEQPQHF
NA	TRBV5-1	TRBJ2-7	CASSWTGLSYEQYF
NA	TRBV28	TRBJ2-7	CASSFKGYSYEQYF
NA	TRBV5-5	TRBJ2-1	CASTPVGNEQFF
NA	TRBV5-1	TRBJ2-2	CASIGGAGELFF
NA	TRBV3-1	TRBJ2-7	CASSQDDPGASYEQYF
NA	TRBV12-3/TRBV12-4	TRBJ2-5	CASSPTGTGGETQYF
NA	TRBV4-3	TRBJ1-5	CASSHSVASNQPQHF
NA	TRBV12-5	TRBJ2-1	CASGLESGNEQFF
NA	TRBV7-9	TRBJ2-1	CASGPVLAGNYNEQFF
NA	TRBV28	TRBJ2-4	CASTRNSPIGRTKNIQYF
NA	TRBV4-1	TRBJ1-1	CASTETGRGAVNTEAFF
NA	TRBV5-1	TRBJ1-1	CASSNPGSTEAFF
NA	TRBV12-3/TRBV12-4	TRBJ2-1	CASRSGAPPAGGLHEQFF
NA	TRBV2	TRBJ1-1	CASSERGTGTLNTEAFF
NA	TRBV3-1	TRBJ2-1	CASSHPGEDEQFF
NA	TRBV5-1	TRBJ2-3	CASSLGGPTSTDTQYF
NA	TRBV7-9	TRBJ2-2	CASSGGYTGELFF
NA	TRBV28	TRBJ2-1	CASSLRGQGYNEQFF
NA	TRBV7-9	TRBJ2-2	CASSPDNTGELFF
NA	TRBV3-1	TRBJ2-7	CASSQEQAGVPLWEQYF
NA	TRBV7-2	TRBJ2-3	CASSLGASGGAWVDTQYF
NA	TRBV6-2/TRBV6-3	TRBJ1-1	CASSHGGWEAFF
NA	TRBV4-1	TRBJ1-2	CASSQGLGDGYTF
NA	TRBV14	TRBJ2-7	CASSQDRGLTYEQYF
NA	TRBV23-1	TRBJ2-1	CARLGQGYNEQFF
NA	TRBV4-2	TRBJ1-1	CASSQVQHMNTEAFF
NA	TRBV19	TRBJ2-1	CASSIRRGFYNEQFF
NA	TRBV20-1	TRBJ2-7	CSASQGQGPEQYF
NA	TRBV4-3	TRBJ2-7	CASSQGKGTFYEQYF
NA	TRBV4-1	TRBJ2-1	CASSHEPRGNEQFF
NA	TRBV20-1	TRBJ2-7	CSARDLTGHYEQYF
NA	TRBV5-5	TRBJ2-7	CASSMENSYEQYF
NA	TRBV27	TRBJ2-7	CASSTVGRRRYEQYF
NA	TRBV6-5	TRBJ1-6	CASSHRDGINSPLHF
NA	TRBV11-2	TRBJ2-7	CASSEIPRRIYEQYF
NA	TRBV28	TRBJ2-7	CASSKDYEQYF
NA	TRBV5-4	TRBJ2-7	CASRPGTDYEQYF
NA	TRBV14	TRBJ2-1	CASSQDFSFYNEQFF
NA	TRBV5-5	TRBJ1-5	CASSLGGFFSNQPQHF
NA	TRBV11-3	TRBJ2-7	CATGLTSYEQYF
NA	TRBV14	TRBJ2-1	CASSQGNVQLVYNEQFF
NA	TRBV7-8	TRBJ2-3	CASSFPDTQYF
NA	TRBV29-1	TRBJ2-7	CSVEFSGTRSEQYF
NA	TRBV7-9	TRBJ1-5	CASSTGTGDAQPQHF
NA	TRBV12-3/TRBV12-4	TRBJ1-3	CASSSGAGEGNTIYF
medium-sized	TRBV7-3	TRBJ2-7	CASSLLPGLAGEVEQYF
NA	TRBV20-1	TRBJ2-7	CSATPRNAYEQYF
NA	TRBV7-9	TRBJ2-5	CASSFSRGTQETQYF
NA	TRBV19	TRBJ2-2	CASSIGLAGGPIHYTGELFF
NA	TRBV6-5	TRBJ2-7	CASTQGAGYEQYF
NA	TRBV28	TRBJ2-2	CASSLLRSNTGELFF
NA	TRBV29-1	TRBJ2-1	CSVEDEAGEEQFF
NA	TRBV20-1	TRBJ2-3	CSARDRLAVSDTQYF